These 13 T cell receptor beta chains were all obtained from the same sample, sequenced in a study of blood T cell repertoires in COVID-19. The data were produced by immunoSEQ multiplex PCR, yet TCRdb's version contains in-frame clones alone and is incomplete. The repertoire has nearly 200,000 clones, around 89% of them found once; the top ten carry roughly 8.8%. The sequenced sample was PBMCs or T cells enriched from blood (not recorded which). The receptor set was obtained from a woman in her late teens or twenties who had recovered from COVID-19.

The gene calls are TRBV9 and TRBJ1-5; weak D call: TRBD1 (5 bases). The CDR3 spans 15 residues. Per germline, CDR1 SGDLS and CDR2 YYNGEE. V was trimmed by 2 bases and J by 0 bases, leaving 9 bases between them. The CDR3 region has the DNA TGTGCCAGCAGCGTGGATACAGGTAGCAATCAGCCCCAGCATTTT. It yields the protein CASSVDTGSNQPQHF.

This clone was seen just once. This chain uses TRBV7-9 with TRBJ1-1, with D possibly TRBD1 on 5 matching bases. Germline V CDR1 and CDR2: SEHNR, FQNEAQ (reference sequence). Trimming took 5 bases from V and 1 from J, leaving 14 bases between them. This CDR3 is 15 amino acids long. The CDR3 reads CASSPGLNTNTEAFF. Written as DNA, the CDR3 is TGTGCCAGCAGCCCGGGACTCAACACGAACACTGAAGCTTTCTTT.

The rearrangement links TRBV6-5 to TRBJ1-2; 10 nucleotides agree with TRBD1. Trimming cost V 6 bases and J 3 bases; bases outside gene matches: 4. From germline, CDR1 is MNHEY and CDR2 SVGAGI. This CDR3 is 14 amino acids long. Here the CDR3 DNA reads TGTGCCAGCAGACCGACAGGGGGCGACTATGGCTACACCTTC. Amino acids: CASRPTGGDYGYTF.

This rearrangement joins TRBV5-4 to TRBJ1-1, with 7 positions matching TRBD1. Trimming removed 4 bases from V and 2 bases from J; junction bases left unmatched: 8. The CDR3 consists of 15 residues. Germline lookup yields CDR1 SGHNT and CDR2 YYREEE (reference sequence). CDR3 coding DNA: TGTGCCAGCAGCAACCTGACAGGGCCAAACACTGAAGCTTTCTTT. Translation: CASSNLTGPNTEAFF.

This chain uses TRBV30 with TRBJ1-6; tentatively, D is TRBD1 (6 bases). With 1 base removed from V and 10 bases from J, the gap between germline ends came to 8 bases. The germline V gene has CDR1 GTSNPN and CDR2 SVGIG (reference sequence). This CDR3 has 12 residues. The CDR3 spells CAWSGGPSPLHF. The CDR3, as DNA: TGTGCCTGGAGTGGGGGGCCCTCACCCCTCCACTTT.

The chain joins TRBV13 to TRBJ1-2, with D perhaps TRBD1 (5 bases). V lost 1 base, J lost 4 bases, and 7 bases lay in between. Germline V CDR1 and CDR2: PRHDT, FYEKMQ (reference sequence). CDR3 length: 13 residues. In nucleotides, the CDR3 is TGTGCCAGCAGCTTAGACAGGATCTATGGCTACACCTTC. This gives the protein CASSLDRIYGYTF.

The DNA of the CDR3 is TGTGCCATCAGTGCGACAGGGCAAGGCTACACCTTC. This translates into CAISATGQGYTF. The chain couples TRBV10-3 to TRBJ1-2; TRBD1 agrees at 7 bases. Germline V gene sequence: CDR1 ENHRY, CDR2 SYGVKD. The junction had 4 bases not matched to a gene; V was cut back by 4 bases and J by 8 bases. The CDR3 covers 12 residues.

J is TRBJ1-2 and V is TRBV9; D not certain. Trimming left V 0 bases short and J 1 base short, with 7 bases between. This CDR3 has 14 residues. The germline V gene encodes CDR1 SGDLS and CDR2 YYNGEE. DNA for the CDR3: TGTGCCAGCAGCGTAGATCACAGTAACTATGGCTACACCTTC. Its protein product is CASSVDHSNYGYTF.

This clone was observed once. This chain uses TRBV7-9 with TRBJ1-2, with 8 nucleotides matching TRBD1. CDR3 length: 14 residues. Germline V gene lookup returns CDR1 SEHNR and CDR2 FQNEAQ (reference sequence). Unmatched junction bases numbered 9, after V lost 5 bases and J lost 7 bases. The CDR3 DNA reads as TGTGCCAGCAGCGGACAGGGTATTTTCTCTGGCTACACCTTC. Translated: CASSGQGIFSGYTF.

V and J are TRBV28 and TRBJ1-2; D might be TRBD1 (6 bases). Germline CDR1 is MDHEN and CDR2 is SYDVKM. Trimming took 5 bases from V and 8 from J, leaving 27 bases between them. This CDR3 has 17 amino acids. The CDR3 DNA reads TGTGCCAGCAGTCTAAGAGTGTCTGGACAGCAAATGCGGGGCTACACCTTC. This gives the protein CASSLRVSGQQMRGYTF.

V gene TRBV5-1 combines with J gene TRBJ1-6, with D unresolved. Germline-derived CDR1 and CDR2 are SGHRS and YFSETQ. The CDR3 extends over 16 amino acids. V was cut by 4 bases and J by 0 bases, with 11 bases left in between. CDR3 DNA: TGCGCCAGCAGCGACACTGGTGCCTCCTATAATTCACCCCTCCACTTT. Translating it yields CASSDTGASYNSPLHF.

This clone was seen just once. The genes are TRBV11-3 and TRBJ2-3, with D possibly TRBD1 on 6 matching bases. Trimming took off 3 bases at V and 2 bases at J, with 15 bases between the two ends. The CDR3 loop spans 16 amino acids. Germline lookup yields CDR1 SGHNT and CDR2 YENEEA. In DNA, the CDR3 is TGTGCCAGCAGCTTCACCATGACAGGCGACACAGATACGCAGTATTTT. It codes for CASSFTMTGDTDTQYF. Supplemented by reference TRBV11-3 and TRBJ2-3, the full variable domain reads EAGVVQSPRYKIIEKKQPVAFWCNPISGHNTLYWYLQNLGQGPELLIRYENEEAVDDSQLPKDRFSAERLKGVDSTLKIQPAELGDSAVYLCASSFTMTGDTDTQYFGPGTRLTVL.

This chain uses TRBV5-1 with TRBJ2-7; 9 nucleotides agree with TRBD2. Germline values: CDR1 SGHRS, CDR2 YFSETQ. The length of the CDR3 is 13 residues. Trimming removed 5 bases from V and 5 bases from J; junction bases left unmatched: 5. As DNA, the CDR3 is TGCGCCAGCAGGCGGGGGGGCGTCGACGAGCAGTACTTC. Translating gives CASRRGGVDEQYF. Supplemented by reference TRBV5-1 and TRBJ2-7, the full variable domain reads KAGVTQTPRYLIKTRGQQVTLSCSPISGHRSVSWYQQTPGQGLQFLFEYFSETQRNKGNFPGRFSGRQFSNSRSEMNVSTLELGDSALYLCASRRGGVDEQYFGPGTRLTVT.